The present TCR beta chain was sequenced within a study of shared clonotypes between healthy human individuals (dated by TCRdb to between 2020 and 2021). The study in broad terms: The cohort included a few men and a couple of women between 18 and 49 years of age. For each donor, three plates each were used for CD4 naive and CD4 memory, two plates were used for CD8 naive, and one plate was used for CD8 memory. The study deeply sequenced blood TCR repertoires of five healthy adults to estimate repertoire size and the extent of clonotype sharing between individuals. Different laboratories and diverse techniques were used to prepare libraries and sequence TCR repertoires, to increase sequencing depth and limit assay-specific biases. Between about 0.85 and 9.5 billion PBMCs per donor were obtained by leukapheresis. Broad study findings and their caveats: Sharing across a few donors was observed for around 4.8% of naive CD4, under 4% of naive CD8, 2.3% of memory CD4, and about 0.38% of memory CD8 clonotypes. Based on pairwise subsampling, the degree of clonotype sharing among donors was expected to be affected by sequencing depth. Incomplete sequencing was indicated by rarefaction of sorted-subset datasets, despite the large sequencing depth. Sampling was restricted to blood, and TCR repertoires in tissues likely differ from the TCR repertoires found in blood. Compared with non-shared clonotypes, the clonotypes found in all four sorted-subset donors had higher generation probabilities. Naive subsets generally had larger estimated clonotype richness than memory subsets did. Because the study included only a small number of donors, the genetic and exposure-history diversity represented was limited.

The donors were healthy, HIV-negative adults with no recently reported acute infections or vaccinations. Every donor was a Caucasian adult living in Nashville, Tennessee, USA. CD4+ T cells were enriched by magnetic negative selection; naive cells were then positively selected on CD45RA, and the negative fraction formed the memory subset. Blood was collected by leukapheresis, and PBMCs were isolated by Ficoll-Histopaque density gradient centrifugation and then cryopreserved in liquid nitrogen vapor phase. Purity and quantity of every magnetically sorted T cell population were checked by analytical flow cytometry. From each sorted fraction, genomic DNA was isolated and quantified by UV absorbance on a Nanodrop 2000c. Using the deep immunoSEQ assay, multiplex PCR amplified TCR CDR3 regions from genomic DNA. For each cell subset, the extracted genomic DNA was distributed evenly across all wells of several immunoSEQ 96-well plates, and each plate served as one replicate. For sorted subsets, 150 to 250 ng of genomic DNA, equivalent to some 33,000 T cell genomes, went into each replicate PCR. Purified libraries were measured with a Qubit 3.0 fluorometer, size-checked on a Bioanalyzer 2100, and measured again with the KAPA Library Quantification kit. Every immunoSEQ 96-well plate was sequenced on a separate single-read 150-cycle Illumina NextSeq 550 flow cell. In the original analysis: Because the immunoSEQ output held only junctional sequences and lacked quality scores, the filtering could not match the filtering applied to full-length reads. Sequences were annotated with PyIR, a Python wrapper for IgBLAST v1.9, using IMGT germline references to assign V/J genes and CDR3. Reads were filtered out if the reads had weak V/J assignments (E-value above 1e-6), no CDR3, stop codons, out-of-frame junctions, or ambiguous translated residues. V3J clonotypes were defined as sequences sharing the same inferred V gene, J gene, and CDR3 amino acid sequence. The percentage overlap between two repertoires was calculated by dividing the number of shared unique clonotypes by the size of the smaller repertoire. Three approaches were used to assess repertoire richness: RTK rarefaction, the Chao1 estimator, and Recon v2.1 estimates of unobserved clonotypes. Generation probabilities were computed with OLGA for all TCRbeta clonotypes obtained by the gDNA method from four donors. As stored in TCRdb, this immuneACCESS dataset retains in-frame rearrangements with V and J assigned. A fraction of the clones does not appear; measured against another copy, unresolved V genes explain less than half of the discrepancy, and the remainder lacks a known reason. Clone size and the V and J calls come from that table; the DNA yielded D and trimming. In this sample the table shows about 1,500,000 clones, approximately 96% of which occur a single time. The ten largest clones add up to 1% to 1.5% of the sample.

Comment on this clone: Its antigen remains undetermined. Base qualities are not recorded, but no much larger clone differs from it by a single base.

Specimen: naive CD4+ T cells sorted from blood. This sample's cell subset or site label indicates: CD45RA+ positively selected. The source of this sequence is a man aged 25 to 45 in good health.

The CDR3 reads as follows: CASSLGLGSSYEQYF. The nucleotide sequence is TGCGCCAGCAGCTTGGGGTTAGGAAGCTCCTACGAGCAGTACTTC. The chain links TRBV5-1 with TRBJ2-7, with no reliable assignment of the D segment. The CDR1 and CDR2 encoded by the germline V gene are SGHRS and YFSETQ. The CDR3 goes from the cysteine to the phenylalanine over 15 residues. Solely the CDR3 DNA is kept, with 45 bases framed from the first base. V sheds 0 bases and J sheds 0 bases, leaving 10 bases between their ends. With the portions outside the CDR3 filled from the reference TRBV5-1 and TRBJ2-7 genes, the complete variable region becomes KAGVTQTPRYLIKTRGQQVTLSCSPISGHRSVSWYQQTPGQGLQFLFEYFSETQRNKGNFPGRFSGRQFSNSRSEMNVSTLELGDSALYLCASSLGLGSSYEQYFGPGTRLTVT.